The 3 T cell receptor beta chains presented below share a single source sample, sequenced in a study of T-cell reconstitution after alpha-beta-depleted transplantation in children. It was with unique molecular identifiers that the TCRbeta library was prepared. MiXCR, applied by TCRdb to the PCR reads, yields one record per CDR3 protein. The data show around 400,000 distinct CDR3 sequences, roughly 11% seen once. Material: PBMCs from the stem cell graft donor, obtained from the stem cell graft. All receptors come from a human donor who donated a stem cell graft to a child with acute myeloid leukemia.

This clonotype came up a few times. This chain connects TRBV2 to TRBJ2-3, with D possibly TRBD1 on 6 matching bases. The V and J ends lost 6 bases and 2 bases respectively, with 9 bases between them. The germline CDR1 and CDR2 sequences are SNHLY and FYNNEI. The CDR3 has 13 amino acids. This CDR3 reads CASRGQNTDTQYF. DNA for the CDR3: TGTGCCAGCAGAGGACAGAACACAGATACGCAGTATTTT.

The chain recombines TRBV20-1 with TRBJ2-3; D possibly corresponds to TRBD2 (5 bases). Germline V CDR1 and CDR2: DFQATT, SNEGSKA (reference sequence). The CDR3 extends over 13 amino acids. The CDR3 DNA reads TGCAGGCTTCTAGCAGCTAGCACAGATACGCAGTATTTT. This translates into CRLLAASTDTQYF.

This clonotype was detected a few times. V gene TRBV20-1 combines with J gene TRBJ2-7; 10 bases line up with TRBD1. The germline gives CDR1 DFQATT, CDR2 SNEGSKA (reference sequence). This CDR3 comprises 13 residues. The CDR3 nucleotides read TGCAGGGACGACAGGGGGCCAACCTACGAGCAGTACTTC. Protein sequence: CRDDRGPTYEQYF.